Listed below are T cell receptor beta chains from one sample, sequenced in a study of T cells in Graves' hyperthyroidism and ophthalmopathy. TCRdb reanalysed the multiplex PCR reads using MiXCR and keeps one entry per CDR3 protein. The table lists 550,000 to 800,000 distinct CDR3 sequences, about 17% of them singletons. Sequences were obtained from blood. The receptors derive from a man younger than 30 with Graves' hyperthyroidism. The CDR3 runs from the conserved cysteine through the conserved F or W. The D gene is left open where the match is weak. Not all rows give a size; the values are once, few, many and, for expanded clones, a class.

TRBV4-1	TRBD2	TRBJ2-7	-	CASSQDSLAGGYEQYF	TGCGCCAGCAGCCAAGATAGTCTAGCGGGAGGCTACGAGCAGTACTTC
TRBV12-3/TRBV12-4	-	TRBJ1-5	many	CASSQGLSNQPQHF	TGTGCCAGCAGTCAGGGTCTGAGCAATCAGCCCCAGCATTTT
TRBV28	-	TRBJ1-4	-	CASSLVPATNEKLFF	TGTGCCAGCAGTTTGGTTCCTGCAACTAATGAAAAACTGTTTTTT
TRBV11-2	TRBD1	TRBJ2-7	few	CASSSGGQGRSYEQYF	TGTGCCAGCAGCTCGGGGGGACAGGGGCGATCCTACGAGCAGTACTTC
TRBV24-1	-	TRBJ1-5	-	CATSSRSQPNQPQHF	TGTGCCACCAGTTCCAGGTCCCAGCCCAACCAGCCCCAGCATTTT
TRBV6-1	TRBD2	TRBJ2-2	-	CASSTSGRVNTGELFF	TGTGCCAGCAGTACCAGCGGGAGGGTCAACACCGGGGAGCTGTTTTTT
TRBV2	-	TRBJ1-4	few	CASSEGVGPRDEKLFF	TGTGCCAGCAGTGAAGGGGTAGGACCTCGAGATGAAAAACTGTTTTTT
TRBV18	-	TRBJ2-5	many	CASSHDREVTETQYF	TGTGCCAGCTCCCATGACAGGGAGGTAACAGAGACCCAGTACTTC
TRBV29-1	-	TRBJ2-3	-	CSVEDEAGNTDTQYF	TGCAGCGTTGAAGATGAGGCCGGGAACACAGATACGCAGTATTTT
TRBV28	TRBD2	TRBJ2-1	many	CASSYSGTYNEQFF	TGTGCCAGCAGTTACAGCGGGACCTACAATGAGCAGTTCTTC
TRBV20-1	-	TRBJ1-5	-	CSARLQVGPQHF	TGCAGTGCTAGATTGCAGGTTGGGCCCCAGCATTTT
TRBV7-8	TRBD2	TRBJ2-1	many	CASSVSGPSYNEQFF	TGTGCCAGCAGCGTTAGCGGGCCCTCCTACAATGAGCAGTTCTTC
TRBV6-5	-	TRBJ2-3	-	CASSYSRGGDTQYF	TGTGCCAGCAGTTACTCGAGGGGTGGAGATACGCAGTATTTT
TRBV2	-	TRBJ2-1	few	CASSELNEAQGEQFF	TGTGCCAGCAGTGAGTTAAACGAAGCGCAGGGAGAGCAGTTCTTC
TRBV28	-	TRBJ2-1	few	CASGLRGNEQFF	TGTGCCAGCGGTCTTCGGGGGAATGAGCAGTTCTTC
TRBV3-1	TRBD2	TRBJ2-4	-	CASSPGLAGVGAKNIQYF	TGTGCCAGCAGCCCGGGACTAGCGGGAGTCGGGGCCAAAAACATTCAGTACTTC
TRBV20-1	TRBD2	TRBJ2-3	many	CSATHPPAGTQYF	TGCAGTGCTACCCACCCACCAGCGGGGACGCAGTATTTT
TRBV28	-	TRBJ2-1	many	CASSSGETLSYNEQFF	TGTGCCAGCAGCTCGGGGGAGACACTCTCCTACAATGAGCAGTTCTTC
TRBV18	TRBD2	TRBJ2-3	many	CASSRGLAGDTQYF	TGTGCCAGCAGTAGGGGGCTAGCGGGAGACACGCAGTATTTT
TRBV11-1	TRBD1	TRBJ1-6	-	CASSYVTSGTGVENSPLHF	TGTGCCAGCAGCTACGTGACTAGCGGGACAGGGGTCGAAAATTCACCCCTCCACTTT
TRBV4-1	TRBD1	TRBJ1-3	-	CASSPGTAFGNTIYF	TGCGCCAGCAGCCCAGGGACAGCATTTGGAAACACCATATATTTT
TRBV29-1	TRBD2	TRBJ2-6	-	CSVDGLAGMGGANVLTF	TGCAGCGTCGATGGACTAGCGGGTATGGGAGGGGCCAACGTCCTGACTTTC
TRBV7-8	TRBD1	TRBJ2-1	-	CASSFPWDSRLGQFF	TGTGCCAGCAGCTTTCCCTGGGACAGCCGGTTGGGGCAGTTCTTC
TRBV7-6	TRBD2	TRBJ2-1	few	CASSLGLANPYNEQFF	TGTGCCAGCAGCTTAGGACTAGCCAATCCCTACAATGAGCAGTTCTTC
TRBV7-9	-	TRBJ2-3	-	CASSLTLEGSDTQYF	TGTGCCAGCAGCTTAACCCTAGAAGGCTCAGATACGCAGTATTTT
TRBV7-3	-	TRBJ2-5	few	CASSVSHRDETQYF	TGTGCCAGCAGCGTATCTCACAGGGATGAGACCCAGTACTTC
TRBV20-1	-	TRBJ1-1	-	CSVHLGGGKMNTEAFF	TGCAGTGTCCACCTCGGGGGAGGAAAGATGAACACTGAAGCTTTCTTT
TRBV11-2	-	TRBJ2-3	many	CASSRGGADTQYF	TGTGCCAGCTCCAGGGGAGGGGCGGATACGCAGTATTTT
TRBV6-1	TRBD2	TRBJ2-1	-	CASSWGLAGRPRHDEQFF	TGTGCCAGCAGTTGGGGTCTAGCGGGAAGGCCACGTCACGATGAGCAGTTCTTC
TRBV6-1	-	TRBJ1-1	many	CASRGAEAFF	TGTGCCAGCAGGGGCGCTGAAGCTTTCTTT
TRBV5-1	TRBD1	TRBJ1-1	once	CASSVGGTAVNTEAFF	TGTGCCAGCAGCGTAGGCGGGACAGCAGTGAACACTGAAGCTTTCTTT
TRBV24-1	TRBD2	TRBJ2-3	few	CATSDPTSGSTDTQYF	TGTGCCACCAGTGACCCGACTAGCGGGAGTACAGATACGCAGTATTTT
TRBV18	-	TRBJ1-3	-	CASSPQPSSGNTIYF	TGTGCCAGCTCACCACAGCCCAGTTCTGGAAACACCATATATTTT
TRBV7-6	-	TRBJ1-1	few	CASSLTDNTEAFF	TGTGCCAGCAGCTTGACAGACAACACTGAAGCTTTCTTT
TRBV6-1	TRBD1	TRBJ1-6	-	CASSRRDRSSYNSPLHF	TGTGCCAGCAGTCGGAGGGACAGGAGCTCCTATAATTCACCCCTCCACTTT
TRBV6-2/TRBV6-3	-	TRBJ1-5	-	CASKTRVPGPQHF	TGTGCCAGCAAAACCAGGGTCCCAGGGCCCCAGCATTTT
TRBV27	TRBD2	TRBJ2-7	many	CASSSLFGLAGSYEQYF	TGTGCCAGCAGTTCCTTATTTGGACTAGCGGGCTCCTACGAGCAGTACTTC
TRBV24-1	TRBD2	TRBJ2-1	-	CATSGSGSLNEQFF	TGTGCCACCAGTGGGAGCGGGAGTTTGAATGAGCAGTTCTTC
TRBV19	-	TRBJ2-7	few	CASGQKSYEQYF	TGTGCCAGTGGGCAGAAAAGTTACGAGCAGTACTTC
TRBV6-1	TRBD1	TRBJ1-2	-	CASGQTGGTGYGYTF	TGTGCCAGCGGACAGACAGGGGGAACCGGCTATGGCTACACCTTC